This TCR beta chain was found in a study of tumor-infiltrating lymphocytes in primary liver carcinoma. Unsorted bulk tissue (about 18-32 mg) underwent RNA and DNA co-extraction. This clonotype was observed at least ten times. This CDR3 region has 14 residues. The germline V gene encodes CDR1 MNHEY and CDR2 SVGEGT. Losses at the gene ends were 5 bases for V and 9 bases for J; bases not matched to a gene: 10. Researchers generated TCR beta cDNA from approximately 500 ng of total RNA, relying on a constant-region primer. Amplification in three nested multiplex PCR rounds with slightly modified ARM-PCR gave rise to TCR beta libraries. Both of the initial two PCR rounds ran for approximately 10 cycles and employed TRBV1-TRBV30 forward primers alongside a C-beta reverse primer. TCRdb reprocessed the multiplex PCR reads with MiXCR, giving one entry per CDR3 protein. The table lists more than 30,000 distinct CDR3 sequences, about 79% of them singletons.

The gene calls are TRBV6-2 or TRBV6-3 and TRBJ2-7; the match to TRBD1 covers 10 bases. Sequenced: liver tumor tissue from sampling region 5. Subset defined: tumor region T5, tumor centre. This TCR came from a man aged 35-49 years with primary liver carcinoma and hepatitis B virus infection. Here the CDR3 reads CASSLTGGPWVQYF. CDR3 nucleotide sequence: TGTGCCAGCAGTCTGACAGGGGGCCCCTGGGTGCAGTACTTC.